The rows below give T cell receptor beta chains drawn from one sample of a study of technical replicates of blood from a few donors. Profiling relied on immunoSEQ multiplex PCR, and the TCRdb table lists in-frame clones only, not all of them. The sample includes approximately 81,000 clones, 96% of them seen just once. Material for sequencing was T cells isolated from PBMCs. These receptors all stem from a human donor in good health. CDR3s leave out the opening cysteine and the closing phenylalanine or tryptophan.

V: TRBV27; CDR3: ASSRTSTSLNTGELF
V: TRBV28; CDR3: ASLGVTGENTEAF
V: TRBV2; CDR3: ASRESTGGGYGYT
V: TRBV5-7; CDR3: ASSLNRAKNIQY
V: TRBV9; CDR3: ASSVTSGRSDEQF
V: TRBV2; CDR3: ASGSSGYYEQY
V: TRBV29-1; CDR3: SVESGARSSYNEQF
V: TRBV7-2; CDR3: ASSLEREQPQH
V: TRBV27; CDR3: ASSSGLMNTEAF
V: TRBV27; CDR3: ASARSGEQY
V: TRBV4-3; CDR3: ASSPVAGGRAATNEKLF
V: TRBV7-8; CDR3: ASSLTSRYEQY
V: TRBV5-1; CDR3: ASSLTSGSYEQY
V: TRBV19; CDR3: ASSQGLAEETQY
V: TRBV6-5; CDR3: ACLRGTEAF
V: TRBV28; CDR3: ASSFGGGELF
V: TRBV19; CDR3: ASSTDRWTEAF
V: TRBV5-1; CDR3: ASSLSGSGPF
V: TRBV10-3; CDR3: AISDSPSTEAF
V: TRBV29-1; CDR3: SVDSRGNPYEQY
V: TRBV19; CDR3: ASSITLDTLQETQY
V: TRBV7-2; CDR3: ASSNNRGLNTEAF
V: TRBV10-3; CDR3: AIQASRDNNQPQH
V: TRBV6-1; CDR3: ASSEAHGSSYNEQF
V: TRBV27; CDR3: ASSLGRTAYEQY
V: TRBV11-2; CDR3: ASSPTGFTEAF
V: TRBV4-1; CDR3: ASSQGLQTSGSYNEQF
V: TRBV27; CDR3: ASSFIGTSSTDTQY
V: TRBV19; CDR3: ASSIVGGLGDIQY
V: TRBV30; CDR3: AWAMLAHEQY
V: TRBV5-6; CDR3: ASTLSGRGYEQY
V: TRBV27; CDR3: ASSFGGSNEQF
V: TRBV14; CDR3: ASSQGWGQNTGELF
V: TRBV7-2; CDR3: ASSLVGTGEVEQY
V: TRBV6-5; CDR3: ASSLGQGAQPQH
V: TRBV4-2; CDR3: ASSQYPTGGASDTQY
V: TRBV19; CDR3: ASSLSGSNYEQY
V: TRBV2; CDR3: ASSGQGPDSGANVLT
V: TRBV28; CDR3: ASSSSGYTGELF
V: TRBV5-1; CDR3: ASSLGTGGYT
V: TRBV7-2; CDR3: ASSLVGGSGNTIY
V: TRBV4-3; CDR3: ASSQEYLRPETQY
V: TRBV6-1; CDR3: ATTSGNKDTQY
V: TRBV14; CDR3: ASSQRPRGNQPQH
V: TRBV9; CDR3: ASSDFIIGGTQY
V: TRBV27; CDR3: ASSTVAGGPREQY
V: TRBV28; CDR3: ASSFLGRATEQY
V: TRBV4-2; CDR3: ASSQEGDSGRSRGGEQY
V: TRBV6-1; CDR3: ASSEGLTYEQY
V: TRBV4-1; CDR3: ASSHGRVGLGYT
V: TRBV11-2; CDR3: ASSSGQGNYGYT
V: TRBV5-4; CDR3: ASSLGQILLSSTNTEAF
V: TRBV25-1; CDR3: ASSTGPYGYT